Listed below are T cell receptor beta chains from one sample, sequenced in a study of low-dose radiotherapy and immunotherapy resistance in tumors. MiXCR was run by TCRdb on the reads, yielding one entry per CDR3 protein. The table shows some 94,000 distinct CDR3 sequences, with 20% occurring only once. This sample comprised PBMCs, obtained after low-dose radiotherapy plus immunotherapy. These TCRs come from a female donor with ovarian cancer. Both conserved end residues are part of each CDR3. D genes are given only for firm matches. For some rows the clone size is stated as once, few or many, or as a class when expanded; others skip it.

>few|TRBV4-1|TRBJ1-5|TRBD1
TGCGCCAGCAGCCAAGCCGGGACAGGGGTCCTCCAGCCCCAGCATTTT
CASSQAGTGVLQPQHF
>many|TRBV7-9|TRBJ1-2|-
TGTGCCAGCAGCCTAACAGTATTGGACTATGGCTACACCTTC
CASSLTVLDYGYTF
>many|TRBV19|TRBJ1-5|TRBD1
TGTGCCAGTAGTGCGGACAGGGGGAACCAGCCCCAGCATTTT
CASSADRGNQPQHF
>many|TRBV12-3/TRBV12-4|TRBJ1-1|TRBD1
TGTGCCAGCAGTCCGACAGGGCCGGACACTGAAGCTTTCTTT
CASSPTGPDTEAFF
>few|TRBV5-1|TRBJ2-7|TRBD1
TGCGCCAGCAGCCCATGGACAGGGAAGGCCAGCTCCTACGAGCAGTACTTC
CASSPWTGKASSYEQYF
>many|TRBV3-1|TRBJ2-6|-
TGTGCCAGCAGCCAAGCAATAGGCTGGGAGCCTTTCTCTGGGGCCAACGTCCTGACTTTC
CASSQAIGWEPFSGANVLTF
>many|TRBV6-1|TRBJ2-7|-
TGTGCCAGCAGTGAGGTCAACTTAGGAGCCTACGAGCAGTACTTC
CASSEVNLGAYEQYF
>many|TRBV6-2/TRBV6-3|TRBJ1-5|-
TGTGCCAGCAGTGCCTCCTTTGTCGGGACTCATAATCAGCCCCAGCATTTT
CASSASFVGTHNQPQHF
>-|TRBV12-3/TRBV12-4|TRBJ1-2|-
TGTGCCAGCAGTCTCTGGGACAAGGGAGGCTACACCTTC
CASSLWDKGGYTF
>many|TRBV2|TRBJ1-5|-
TGTGCCAGCAGTGAAGAGGGGATTAGCAATCAGCCCCAGCATTTT
CASSEEGISNQPQHF
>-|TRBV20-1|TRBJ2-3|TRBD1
TGCAGTGCCAAGGAGTTGACAGGGGGGTTCACAGATACGCAGTATTTT
CSAKELTGGFTDTQYF
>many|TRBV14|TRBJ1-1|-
TGTGCCAGCAGCCCAGCCGGGCGGAGCATATTCGGGAACACTGAAGCTTTCTTT
CASSPAGRSIFGNTEAFF